What follows is one TCR beta chain and its context. Its antigen is unidentified. Distinct nucleotide sequences in the sample also encode this CDR3. There are 14 residues in the CDR3. Germline V lookup: CDR1 MDHEN, CDR2 SYDVKM. V lost 5 bases, J lost 8 bases, and 7 bases stayed unmatched. The entry originates in a study of OX40 agonist ivuxolimab in advanced cancers. On the study more broadly: The study treated patients with ivuxolimab, an agonistic anti-OX40 (CD134) antibody. Study results and caveats: Antigen specificity remained undetermined for the expanded peripheral T cells.

Clones were sequenced by immunoSEQ multiplex PCR, and TCRdb holds only the in-frame ones, with some missing. Here the sample spans approximately 81,000 clones, 81% being singletons. Any history of autoimmune disease or systemic immunosuppression disqualified patients. The J gene is TRBJ1-4, the V gene TRBV28, with 8 bases lining up with TRBD1. This TCR came from an adult with an advanced solid tumor such as melanoma, head and neck, liver or kidney cancer. Specimen: CD4+ or CD8+ T cells sorted from blood, collected in a trial of the OX40 agonist ivuxolimab. The CDR3 here is CASSPGQGREKLFF. The CDR3 DNA sequence: TGTGCCAGCAGTCCTGGACAGGGCAGGGAAAAACTGTTTTTT.